The entry below gives a single T cell receptor beta chain sequence along with its context. Its antigen is unidentified. There are 13 residues in the CDR3. Germline trimming cut 7 bases from V and 0 bases from J; bases unmatched to any gene: 3. Germline V gene lookup returns CDR1 SQVTM and CDR2 ANQGSEA. The data belong to a study of blood T cells in healthy people across ages. The second PCR ran roughly 6 to 11 cycles with a sample-barcoded 5' primer and J-beta primers. TCRdb fed the 5' RACE reads into MiXCR, producing one record per CDR3 protein. The repertoire includes around 800,000 distinct CDR3 sequences, 50% to 65% of them detected once, and 41% sits in the top ten. Overall study findings and caveats: Roughly linearly, TCR beta diversity per million T cells fell as age increased.

The TCR comes from a man at least 80 years old in good health. Sequences were obtained from blood. The rearrangement uses TRBV29-1 and TRBJ2-1, with TRBD1 matching over 7 bases. The CDR3 nucleotides read TGCAGCGGCCGGGACAGCTCCTACAATGAGCAGTTCTTC. Translated, it gives CSGRDSSYNEQFF.